The 9 T cell receptor beta chains below were found in one sample sequenced in a study of shared clonotypes between healthy human individuals. Measured with immunoSEQ multiplex PCR; TCRdb has only the in-frame clones, and not every one. Among 980,000 or so clones listed, over 60% were seen once. Sample: memory CD4+ T cells sorted from blood. Subset specified: CD45RA-negative fraction. All receptors come from a man aged 18 to 29 in good health.

This chain uses TRBV30 with TRBJ2-7; a weak D match, TRBD1 (6 bases). The CDR3 is 14 residues long. CDR1 and CDR2 (germline): GTSNPN, SVGIG (reference sequence). Trimming removed 0 bases at V and 2 bases at J, with 11 bases between. The CDR3 protein is CAWSVPDRTYEQYF. DNA for the CDR3: TGTGCCTGGAGTGTACCCGACAGGACCTACGAGCAGTACTTC.

The chain has TRBV11-2 and TRBJ2-5, with D perhaps being TRBD1 or TRBD2 (5 bases each). The germline gives CDR1 SGHAT, CDR2 FQNNGV. The CDR3 is made up of 15 amino acids. V was clipped by 0 bases and J by 5 bases, with 13 bases between them. Here the CDR3 DNA reads TGTGCCAGCAGCTTAGATGGGGCAGGCGGGGAGACCCAGTACTTC. Translated: CASSLDGAGGETQYF.

A single count supports this clone. Other DNA sequences from this sample encode an identical CDR3 as well. The gene calls are TRBV5-1 and TRBJ2-7; D is ambiguous. Deletions cut 0 bases from V and 0 bases from J, with 7 bases between. The CDR3 runs to 14 residues. CDR1 is SGHRS, CDR2 YFSETQ, per germline. The CDR3 reads CASSLDGSSYEQYF. The DNA for the CDR3 is TGCGCCAGCAGCTTGGACGGGTCCTCCTACGAGCAGTACTTC. Using reference TRBV5-1 and TRBJ2-7 for the parts outside the CDR3, the full variable domain is KAGVTQTPRYLIKTRGQQVTLSCSPISGHRSVSWYQQTPGQGLQFLFEYFSETQRNKGNFPGRFSGRQFSNSRSEMNVSTLELGDSALYLCASSLDGSSYEQYFGPGTRLTVT.

The chain employs TRBV19 and TRBJ2-2; TRBD2 agrees at 9 bases. The CDR3 spans 17 residues. V shed 8 bases and J 2 bases; nucleotides not matched to a gene: 12. The germline CDR1 and CDR2 sequences are LNHDA and SQIVND (reference sequence). The CDR3 loop reads CASSRGGRKGNTGELFF. Written as DNA, the CDR3 is TGTGCCAGTTCGCGGGGGGGCCGGAAGGGAAACACCGGGGAGCTGTTTTTT.

The chain links TRBV7-9 to TRBJ1-6; the D gene is possibly TRBD1 (6 bases). Trimming shortened V by 5 bases and J by 7 bases, and 12 bases separated the two germline ends. The germline V gene has CDR1 SEHNR and CDR2 FQNEAQ (reference sequence). The CDR3 loop spans 14 amino acids. CDR3 nucleotides: TGTGCCAGCAGCCGAGGGACAAGGAATTCACCCCTCCACTTT. Its protein is CASSRGTRNSPLHF.

This clone was counted a few times. Other DNA sequences from this sample encode an identical CDR3 as well. The V call is TRBV5-1, the J call TRBJ1-1, with D maybe TRBD1 (6 bases). Germline lookup yields CDR1 SGHRS and CDR2 YFSETQ. The V end lost 3 bases, the J end lost 2 bases, and 8 bases lay between the germline ends. The CDR3 has 13 amino acids. The chain's CDR3 is CASSWGANTEAFF. CDR3 in DNA: TGCGCCAGCAGCTGGGGGGCTAACACTGAAGCTTTCTTT.

The chain joins TRBV7-6 to TRBJ2-5; TRBD2 aligns across 8 bases. J gave up 4 bases and V 0 bases, and 7 bases lay outside the gene matches. The CDR3 spans 16 residues. CDR1 is SGHVS and CDR2 is FNYEAQ in the germline V gene. The CDR3, as DNA: TGTGCCAGCAGCTTAGCGCCCGGCCGGGGGGGAGAGACCCAGTACTTC. This encodes CASSLAPGRGGETQYF.

The chain carries TRBV7-9 and TRBJ1-5, with D unclear. Trimming removed 6 bases at V and 4 bases at J, with 10 bases between. The CDR3 consists of 13 residues. Germline assignment: CDR1 SEHNR and CDR2 FQNEAQ (reference sequence). For the CDR3, the DNA is TGTGCCAGCAGTTCCTCGGCGAATCAGCCCCAGCATTTT. This encodes CASSSSANQPQHF.

The V call is TRBV14, the J call TRBJ2-7, with 8 bases identical to TRBD2. Germline V gene lookup returns CDR1 SGHDN and CDR2 FVKESK. The J segment lost 7 bases and the V segment lost 6 bases, leaving 11 bases of the junction unmatched. CDR3 length: 14 residues. CDR3 sequence: CASSLAGPASEQYF. CDR3 DNA: TGTGCCAGCAGTTTAGCGGGGCCCGCGAGTGAGCAGTACTTC.